This T cell receptor (beta chain) appears in the sequencing data of a study of OX40 agonist ivuxolimab in advanced cancers. About the study as a whole: Ivuxolimab was a fully human IgG2 agonistic monoclonal antibody targeting the costimulatory receptor OX40 (CD134). Intravenous ivuxolimab was administered to patients every 2 weeks at six dose levels: 0.01, 0.1, 0.3, 1.5, 3 and 10 mg/kg. Among the roughly 54 dose-escalation patients, some 20 had hepatocellular carcinoma, 15 or so melanoma, 9 renal cell carcinoma and 9 head and neck cancer. In the dose-escalation cohort, around four fifths of patients were male, and the mean age was approximately 55 years, with a range of 23 to 79. Patients were allowed to have had prior anti-PD-1, anti-PD-L1 or anti-CTLA-4 therapy, and approximately 37% of the dose-escalation patients had been treated with checkpoint inhibitors. Partial responses occurred in three dose-escalation patients: two with cutaneous melanoma and one with hepatocellular carcinoma. The purpose of peripheral TCRbeta sequencing was to test whether ivuxolimab changed TCR sequence diversity and led to clonal T-cell expansion. The paper covers the monotherapy dose-escalation part of the phase I ivuxolimab trial, which included N of about 56 patients. Study-wide findings and limitations: Low levels of normalized T-cell clonal expansion were also seen in some patients who did not respond. Clonal expansion of both CD4+ and CD8+ blood T cells was observed from baseline to week 6 at doses 0.1 to 3.0 mg/kg. After ivuxolimab, more expanded clones were found on average in CD8+ T cells than in CD4+ T cells. In partial responders in the 0.1-3.0 mg/kg groups, normalized peripheral clonal expansion was found to be among the lowest, especially among CD8+ T cells. Which antigens the clonally expanded peripheral T cells were specific for was not determined.

Patients with autoimmune disease history or receiving systemic immunosuppression were excluded from the trial. Peripheral blood for TCR sequencing was collected from all dose cohorts at baseline, on cycle 4 day 1, and on cycle 7 day 1. Samples were obtained from an open-label, multicenter, first-in-human phase I dose-escalation trial of ivuxolimab. Adults with locally advanced or metastatic melanoma, renal cell, hepatocellular, or head and neck squamous cell carcinoma were enrolled in the trial. Before TCR sequencing, CD4+ T cells and CD8+ T cells were sorted from peripheral blood as separate populations. As to this clone: Its specific antigen is unknown. No quality values exist for individual bases; no much larger clone is one base distant.

The CDR3 contains 16 residues, cysteine and phenylalanine counted. The DNA shown is the 48-base CDR3, in frame from base 1. The germline V gene supplies CDR1 LGHNA and CDR2 YNFKEQ. V loses 0 bases at its end and J loses 0 bases; junction bases beyond the gene matches: 2. Genomic DNA was isolated from the sorted cells so that the TCRbeta CDR3 region could be sequenced. The immunoSEQ Assay was used to sequence the TCRbeta CDR3 regions. The table comes from immuneACCESS by way of TCRdb, which keeps in-frame sequences with V and J called. Part of the clones is missing from these tables; in studies checked, under half for an unresolved V gene and the rest for unknown reasons. This sample lists about 65,000 clones; around nine tenths were detected once. The ten largest make up approximately 0.4% of the sample.

This sequence uses TRBV4-2 and TRBJ1-1; TRBD1 fits 9 bases in the junction. The receptor comes from an adult with an advanced solid tumor such as melanoma, head and neck, liver or kidney cancer. This specimen consisted of CD4+ or CD8+ T cells sorted from blood, obtained in a trial of the OX40 agonist ivuxolimab. The CDR3 corresponds to CASSQEGTGLNTEAFF. The DNA is as follows: TGTGCCAGCAGCCAAGAGGGGACAGGGCTGAACACTGAAGCTTTCTTT.